Below are 9 T cell receptor beta chains sequenced from a single sample in a study of OX40 agonist ivuxolimab in advanced cancers. Sequenced by immunoSEQ multiplex PCR; TCRdb stores in-frame clones only, minus some. This sample has about 55,000 clones, with 88% found just once. Source: CD4+ or CD8+ T cells sorted from blood, taken in a trial of the OX40 agonist ivuxolimab. These receptor sequences come from an adult with an advanced solid tumor such as melanoma, head and neck, liver or kidney cancer.

The chain uses TRBV2 and TRBJ1-2, with a possible D match to TRBD1 (6 bases). The CDR3 covers 13 residues. CDR1 and CDR2 (germline): SNHLY, FYNNEI. V gave up 6 bases and J gave up 5 bases, with 13 bases separating them. CDR3 DNA sequence: TGTGCCAGCAGAAGGACAGAACCATATGGCTACACCTTC. Translation: CASRRTEPYGYTF.

Only one count was recorded for this clone. The chain is built from TRBV30 and TRBJ2-7; D is unresolved. V was clipped by 2 bases and J by 3 bases, with 5 bases between them. The CDR3 is made up of 11 amino acids. The V gene's germline CDR1 is GTSNPN and CDR2 SVGIG (reference sequence). The CDR3 region is CAWSKSYEQYF. CDR3 coding DNA: TGTGCCTGGAGTAAAAGCTACGAGCAGTACTTC.

The chain employs TRBV6-4 and TRBJ2-1; 14 bases map to TRBD2. The CDR3 runs to 21 residues. Germline V gene lookup returns CDR1 MRHNA and CDR2 SNTAGT. J was trimmed by 5 bases and V by 2 bases; bases with no gene match: 17. The chain's CDR3 is CASSDPHGLAGGTYLNNEQFF. In DNA, the CDR3 is TGTGCCAGCAGTGACCCCCACGGACTAGCGGGAGGAACTTACCTCAACAATGAGCAGTTCTTC.

CDR3 nucleotides: TGTGCCAGTAGTATTATCCCCGGGAGGACTGAAGCTTTCTTT. Residues: CASSIIPGRTEAFF. The gene calls are TRBV19 and TRBJ1-1; D uncertain. V gave up 3 bases and J gave up 5 bases, with 13 bases separating them. The CDR3 has 14 residues. CDR1 is LNHDA and CDR2 is SQIVND in the germline V gene (reference sequence). The complete variable domain, with remaining parts taken from reference TRBV19 and TRBJ1-1, reads DGGITQSPKYLFRKEGQNVTLSCEQNLNHDAMYWYRQDPGQGLRLIYYSQIVNDFQKGDIAEGYSVSREKKESFPLTVTSAQKNPTAFYLCASSIIPGRTEAFFGQGTRLTVV.

The chain joins TRBV19 to TRBJ2-2; D call uncertain. CDR3 length: 14 amino acids. Between the trimmed V and J ends, which lost 2 bases and 5 bases, there was a span of 9 bases. Germline V gene lookup returns CDR1 LNHDA and CDR2 SQIVND (reference sequence). The CDR3 coding sequence is TGTGCCAGTAGTATACTAACACGGACCGGGGAGCTGTTTTTT. Translated: CASSILTRTGELFF.

The rearrangement joins TRBV19 to TRBJ2-2; 7 positions match TRBD2. Germline trimming cut 10 bases from V and 3 bases from J; bases unmatched to any gene: 8. The CDR3 consists of 14 residues. Germline CDR1 and CDR2: LNHDA and SQIVND (reference sequence). CDR3 residues: CATRALADTGELFF. DNA for the CDR3: TGTGCCACCAGGGCCCTAGCGGACACCGGGGAGCTGTTTTTT. The full variable domain, completed using reference TRBV19 and TRBJ2-2, is DGGITQSPKYLFRKEGQNVTLSCEQNLNHDAMYWYRQDPGQGLRLIYYSQIVNDFQKGDIAEGYSVSREKKESFPLTVTSAQKNPTAFYLCATRALADTGELFFGEGSRLTVL.

V usage is TRBV20-1 and J usage is TRBJ2-3, with D uncertain. The V gene's germline CDR1 is DFQATT and CDR2 SNEGSKA (reference sequence). The CDR3 extends over 11 amino acids. V lost 2 bases and J 4 bases, leaving 4 bases between the germline ends. The CDR3 spells CSARRADTQYF. The DNA of the CDR3 is TGCAGTGCTAGACGAGCAGATACGCAGTATTTT.

The chain recombines TRBV5-5 with TRBJ2-3; D unresolved. V shed 0 bases and J shed 7 bases, with 6 bases lying between them. The CDR3 runs to 12 residues. The germline gives CDR1 SGHKS, CDR2 YYEKEE (reference sequence). The CDR3 region has the DNA TGTGCCAGCAGCTTGGGGCAGAATACGCAGTATTTT. Protein: CASSLGQNTQYF.

The V and J genes are TRBV30 and TRBJ1-1; D is perhaps TRBD1 (5 bases). The CDR3 has 13 residues. Germline CDR1 is GTSNPN and CDR2 is SVGIG (reference sequence). The germline V and J ends were trimmed by 4 bases and 4 bases, with 13 bases remaining between them. The CDR3 loop is CAWTVQGLTEAFF. CDR3 coding DNA: TGTGCCTGGACCGTGCAGGGACTCACTGAAGCTTTCTTT.